This entry features one TCR beta chain sequence. This entry belongs to a study of graft-versus-host responses after intestinal transplantation. The table came from immunoSEQ multiplex PCR; TCRdb's copy has only in-frame clones and leaves some out. The sample lists under 30,000 clones; 80% to 90% were seen once. The V end lost 3 bases, the J end lost 0 bases, and 6 bases lay between the germline ends. CDR1 is ENHRY and CDR2 is SYGVKD in the germline V gene. CDR3 length: 13 amino acids. The sequencing used PBMCs, collected more than 450 days after intestinal transplant. The chain is built from TRBV10-3 and TRBJ2-7, with D perhaps being TRBD1 or TRBD2 (5 bases each). This receptor was taken from a human patient who received an intestinal transplant, so some T cells may come from the graft donor. CDR3 sequence: CAISDGASYEQYF. The CDR3 region has the DNA TGTGCCATCAGTGACGGGGCCTCCTACGAGCAGTACTTC.